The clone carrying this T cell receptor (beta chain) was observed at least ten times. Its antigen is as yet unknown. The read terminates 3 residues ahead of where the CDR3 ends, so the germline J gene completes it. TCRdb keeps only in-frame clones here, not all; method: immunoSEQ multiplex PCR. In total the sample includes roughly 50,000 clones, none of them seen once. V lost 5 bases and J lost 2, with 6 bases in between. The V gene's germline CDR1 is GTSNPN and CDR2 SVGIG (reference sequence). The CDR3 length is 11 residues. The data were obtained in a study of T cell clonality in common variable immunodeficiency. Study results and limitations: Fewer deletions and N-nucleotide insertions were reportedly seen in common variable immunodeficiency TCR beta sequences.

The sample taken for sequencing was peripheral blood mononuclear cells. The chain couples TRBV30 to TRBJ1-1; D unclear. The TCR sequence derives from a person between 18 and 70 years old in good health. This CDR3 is CAWSVNTEAFF. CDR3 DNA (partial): TGTGCCTGGTCGGTAAACACTGAA.